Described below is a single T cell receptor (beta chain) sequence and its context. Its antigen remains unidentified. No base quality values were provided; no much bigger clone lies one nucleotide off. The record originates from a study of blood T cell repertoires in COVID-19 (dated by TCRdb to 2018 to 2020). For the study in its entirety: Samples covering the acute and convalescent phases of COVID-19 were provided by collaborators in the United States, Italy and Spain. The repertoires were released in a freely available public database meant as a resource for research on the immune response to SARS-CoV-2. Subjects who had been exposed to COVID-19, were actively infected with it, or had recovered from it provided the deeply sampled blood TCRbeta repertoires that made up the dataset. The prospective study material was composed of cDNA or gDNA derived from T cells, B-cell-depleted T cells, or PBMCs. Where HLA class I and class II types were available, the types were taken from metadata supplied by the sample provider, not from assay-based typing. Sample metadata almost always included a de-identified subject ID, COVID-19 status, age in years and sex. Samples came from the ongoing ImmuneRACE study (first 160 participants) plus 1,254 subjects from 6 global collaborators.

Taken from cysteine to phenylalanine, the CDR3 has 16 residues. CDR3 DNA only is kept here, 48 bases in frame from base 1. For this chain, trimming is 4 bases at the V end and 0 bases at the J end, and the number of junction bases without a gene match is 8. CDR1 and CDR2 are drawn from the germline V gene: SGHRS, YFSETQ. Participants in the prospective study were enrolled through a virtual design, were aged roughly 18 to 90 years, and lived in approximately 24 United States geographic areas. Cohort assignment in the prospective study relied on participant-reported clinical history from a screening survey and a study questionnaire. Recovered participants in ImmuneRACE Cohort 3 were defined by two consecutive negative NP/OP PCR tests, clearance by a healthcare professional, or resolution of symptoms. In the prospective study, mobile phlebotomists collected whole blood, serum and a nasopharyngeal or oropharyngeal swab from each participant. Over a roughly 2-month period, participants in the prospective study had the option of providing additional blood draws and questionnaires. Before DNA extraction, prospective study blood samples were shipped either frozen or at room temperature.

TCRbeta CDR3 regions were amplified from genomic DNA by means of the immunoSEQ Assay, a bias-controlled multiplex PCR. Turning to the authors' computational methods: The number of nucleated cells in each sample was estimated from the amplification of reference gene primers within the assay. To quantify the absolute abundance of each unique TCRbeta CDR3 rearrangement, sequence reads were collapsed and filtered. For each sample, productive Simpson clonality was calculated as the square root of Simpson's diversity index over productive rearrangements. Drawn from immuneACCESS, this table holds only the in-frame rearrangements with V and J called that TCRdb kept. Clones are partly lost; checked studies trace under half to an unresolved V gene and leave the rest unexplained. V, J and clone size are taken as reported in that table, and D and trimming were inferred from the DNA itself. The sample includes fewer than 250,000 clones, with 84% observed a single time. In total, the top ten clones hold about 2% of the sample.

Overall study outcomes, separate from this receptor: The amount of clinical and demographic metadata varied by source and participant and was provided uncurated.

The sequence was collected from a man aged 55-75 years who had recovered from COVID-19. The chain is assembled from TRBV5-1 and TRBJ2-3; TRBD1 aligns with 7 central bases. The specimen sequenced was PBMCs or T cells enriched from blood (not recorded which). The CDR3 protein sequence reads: CASSKSGTASTDTQYF. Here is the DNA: TGCGCCAGCAGCAAATCCGGGACAGCGAGCACAGATACGCAGTATTTT.